A single sample gave rise to the 28 T cell receptor beta chains below, sequenced in a study of beta chain features in type 1 diabetes. Broader study findings: A moderate, significant TCRB CDR3 shortening appeared in type 1 diabetes across four CD4+ subsets.

These TCRs' antigens remain unknown. Every isolated RNA sample was fully reverse transcribed, so sequencing captured expressed TCRB transcripts. Assay used: immunoSEQ multiplex PCR; TCRdb lists only in-frame clones, some missing. This table has about 650,000 clones, around 12% appearing once. The sample consisted of naive CD4+ T cells from blood. The receptors were gathered from a man aged 25-45 years with type 1 diabetes.

CDR3 sequence (DNA): TGTGCCAGCAGGGACGTTTACAATGAGCAGTTCTTC. Its translation: CASRDVYNEQFF. V is TRBV6-1 and J is TRBJ2-1; D uncertain. CDR1 and CDR2 from the germline V gene are MNHNS and SASEGT. This CDR3 spans 12 amino acids. V was cut by 6 bases and J by 4 bases, with 7 bases left in between.

This clone appeared a few times. J is TRBJ2-7 and V is TRBV5-6; D uncertain. The CDR3 is 12 residues long. Germline CDR1 SGHDT, CDR2 YYEEEE. The germline V and J ends were trimmed by 1 base and 2 bases, with 4 bases remaining between them. The CDR3 coding sequence is TGTGCCAGCAGCTTGTTGACCTACGAGCAGTACTTC. Its translation is CASSLLTYEQYF.

The CDR3 bases are TGTGCTAGTGGGACCGGTGGCTACAGGAATGAGCAGTTCTTC. Translation: CASGTGGYRNEQFF. The chain couples TRBV12-5 to TRBJ2-1, with D tentatively TRBD1 (5 bases). Germline V gene data show CDR1 as LGHNT and CDR2 as FRNRAP. The CDR3 is 14 amino acids. The ends were cut back, 6 bases at V and 7 bases at J, with 16 bases in the middle. The whole variable domain, filled in from reference TRBV12-5 and TRBJ2-1, reads DARVTQTPRHKVTEMGQEVTMRCQPILGHNTVFWYRQTMMQGLELLAYFRNRAPLDDSGMPKDRFSAEMPDATLATLKIQPSEPRDSAVYFCASGTGGYRNEQFFGPGTRLTVL.

This clone occurred once. This rearrangement joins TRBV27 to TRBJ2-7; no clear D. CDR3 length: 13 residues. V was trimmed by 5 bases and J by 7 bases, leaving 15 bases between them. CDR1 is MNHEY, CDR2 SMNVEV, per germline (reference sequence). In nucleotides, the CDR3 is TGTGCCAGCAGTCCTTACGGCTCGACGGAGCAGTACTTC. Its protein product is CASSPYGSTEQYF.

V and J are TRBV29-1 and TRBJ2-7; 9 bases fit TRBD1. The CDR3 contains 16 residues. CDR1 and CDR2 from the germline V gene are SQVTM and ANQGSEA. V was pared by 4 bases and J by 5 bases, with 15 bases of the junction left unmatched. CDR3 coding DNA: TGCAGCGTTGGGGGGTTAAGTCGGACAGGGGACCACGAGCAGTACTTC. This gives the protein CSVGGLSRTGDHEQYF.

This clone was observed a handful of times. CDR3 bases: TGTGCCAGCAGCCAAGTGGGACTAGGGGCCTACGAGCAGTACTTC. Encoded protein: CASSQVGLGAYEQYF. The V call is TRBV4-2, the J call TRBJ2-7; 8 bases line up with TRBD2. This CDR3 has 15 residues. Germline V lookup: CDR1 LGHNA, CDR2 YNFKEQ. After removal of 1 base from V and 2 bases from J, the junction contained 4 bases not matched to a gene.

The rearrangement uses TRBV18 and TRBJ1-2; a possible D gene is TRBD1 (5 bases). Trimming removed 2 bases from V and 6 bases from J, with 16 bases in between. Germline V gene sequence: CDR1 KGHSH, CDR2 LQKENI. This CDR3 comprises 15 residues. The chain's CDR3 is CASSPEGDIRDGYTF. For the CDR3, the DNA is TGTGCCAGCTCACCAGAAGGGGATATCCGGGATGGCTACACCTTC.

The chain uses TRBV7-8 and TRBJ2-7; perhaps TRBD1 as D (6 bases). Looked up from germline, CDR1 is SGHVS and CDR2 is FQNEAQ. This CDR3 is built from 14 residues. V was cut by 6 bases and J by 4 bases, with 16 bases left in between. CDR3 loop: CASRLSSTGYEQYF. The CDR3 DNA is TGTGCCAGCAGACTTAGCTCTACAGGGTACGAGCAGTACTTC.

This clone was counted between two and nine times. This chain connects TRBV15 to TRBJ2-4, with TRBD1 matching 9 bases. Per the germline V gene, CDR1 is LNHNV and CDR2 is YYDKDF (reference sequence). This CDR3 comprises 14 residues. Losses at the gene ends were 5 bases for V and 10 bases for J; bases not matched to a gene: 9. Here the CDR3 reads CATSSGTGSEIQYF. The CDR3 nucleotides are TGTGCCACCAGCTCCGGGACAGGGAGCGAAATTCAGTACTTC.

In DNA, the CDR3 is TGCGCCAGCAGCTTGGATGGCAGAACACTGTTTTTT. Its translation: CASSLDGRTLFF. This chain joins TRBV5-1 and TRBJ1-4; D not certain. The CDR3 spans 12 residues. V was shortened by 0 bases and J by 13 bases, with 10 bases between the two germline ends. The germline gives CDR1 SGHRS, CDR2 YFSETQ.

The V gene is TRBV11-2, the J gene TRBJ2-1; TRBD2 matches at 10 bases. CDR1 is SGHAT and CDR2 is FQNNGV in the germline V gene. The V and J ends lost 5 bases and 1 base, in that order; junction bases with no gene match: 5. The CDR3 runs to 16 residues. CDR3 sequence (DNA): TGTGCCAGCAGCCGAAATAGCGGGGGGTCCTACAATGAGCAGTTCTTC. Its protein product is CASSRNSGGSYNEQFF.

V usage is TRBV19 and J usage is TRBJ2-7; 7 bases are shared with TRBD1. Germline V gene lookup returns CDR1 LNHDA and CDR2 SQIVND (reference sequence). The CDR3 totals 15 residues. V shed 0 bases, J shed 0 bases, and the junction held 2 bases outside the gene matches. CDR3 loop: CASSIDRDSSYEQYF. DNA for the CDR3: TGTGCCAGTAGTATAGACCGGGACAGCTCCTACGAGCAGTACTTC.

DNA of the CDR3: TGTGCCAGCAGTGAAGGGATTTATGAAAAACTGTTTTTT. Protein: CASSEGIYEKLFF. This rearrangement joins TRBV2 to TRBJ1-4; D not resolved. The CDR3 is made up of 13 amino acids. Germline V gene data show CDR1 as SNHLY and CDR2 as FYNNEI. V shed 1 base and J shed 6 bases, with 6 bases lying between them. Looking up the rest from reference TRBV2 and TRBJ1-4 gives the full variable domain: EPEVTQTPSHQVTQMGQEVILRCVPISNHLYFYWYRQILGQKVEFLVSFYNNEISEKSEIFDDQFSVERPDGSNFTLKIRSTKLEDSAMYFCASSEGIYEKLFFGSGTQLSVL.

Only a few counts were recorded for this clone. This chain uses TRBV6-5 with TRBJ2-7; the match to TRBD1 covers 8 bases. Germline V gene sequence: CDR1 MNHEY, CDR2 SVGAGI. The ends lost 5 bases at V and 2 bases at J; junction bases unmatched: 5. CDR3 length: 14 amino acids. The CDR3, as DNA: TGTGCCAGCAGTACACAGGGGGGCCCCTACGAGCAGTACTTC. Protein: CASSTQGGPYEQYF.

Only a few counts were recorded for this clone. This rearrangement joins TRBV5-1 to TRBJ2-3; TRBD2 matches 9 bases. The CDR3 runs 15 residues. Trimming cost V 0 bases and J 6 bases; bases outside gene matches: 5. Germline lookup yields CDR1 SGHRS and CDR2 YFSETQ. This CDR3 is CASSLVTSGYDTQYF. Here the CDR3 DNA reads TGCGCCAGCAGCTTGGTTACTAGCGGGTACGATACGCAGTATTTT.

The rearrangement uses TRBV12-5 and TRBJ2-5; 8 bases align to TRBD1. The germline V gene encodes CDR1 LGHNT and CDR2 FRNRAP. The trim removed 6 bases at V and 2 bases at J, leaving 5 bases unmatched. The CDR3 runs 14 residues. In DNA form, the CDR3 reads TGTGCTAGTGGCTCTGACAGGGGACAAGAGACCCAGTACTTC. This sequence encodes CASGSDRGQETQYF.

Regarding this clone: Other DNA sequences in this sample translate to the same CDR3. The chain links TRBV18 to TRBJ2-5, with D unresolved. CDR1 is KGHSH, CDR2 LQKENI, per germline. The CDR3 runs 13 residues. The germline V and J ends were trimmed by 2 bases and 5 bases, with 9 bases remaining between them. The CDR3 DNA follows: TGTGCCAGCTCACCAGGAAGTGAGGAGACCCAGTACTTC. It encodes CASSPGSEETQYF.

This clone has just a few counts. The rearrangement joins TRBV5-4 to TRBJ1-2; D not resolved. Trimming took 0 bases from V and 4 from J, leaving 7 bases between them. The germline V gene has CDR1 SGHNT and CDR2 YYREEE (reference sequence). The CDR3 is 13 residues long. CDR3 DNA sequence: TGTGCCAGCAGCTTGGATGTCGGCTATGGCTACACCTTC. Residues: CASSLDVGYGYTF.

This clone has just a few counts. As DNA, the CDR3 is TGCGCCAGCAGCTTCGGCTCTGCTAGCACAGATACGCAGTATTTT. It translates to CASSFGSASTDTQYF. The V and J genes are TRBV5-1 and TRBJ2-3; D remains unclear. V was shortened by 2 bases and J by 0 bases, with 10 bases between the two germline ends. The CDR3 runs 15 residues. Germline values: CDR1 SGHRS, CDR2 YFSETQ.

The chain couples TRBV28 to TRBJ1-2; the D is unclear. Germline values: CDR1 MDHEN, CDR2 SYDVKM. Between the trimmed V and J ends, which lost 5 bases and 2 bases, there was a span of 3 bases. CDR3 length equals 11 residues. The CDR3 sequence is CASSKNYGYTF. The CDR3, as DNA: TGTGCCAGCAGTAAAAACTATGGCTACACCTTC.

The chain combines TRBV7-9 with TRBJ2-7; D not resolved. Germline lookup yields CDR1 SEHNR and CDR2 FQNEAQ (reference sequence). The V end lost 3 bases, the J end lost 2 bases, and 5 bases lay between the germline ends. The CDR3 consists of 12 residues. CDR3 sequence (DNA): TGTGCCAGCAGCTTCACTCCCTACGAGCAGTACTTC. Its protein is CASSFTPYEQYF. Drawing the rest from reference TRBV7-9 and TRBJ2-7, the complete variable domain is DTGVSQNPRHKITKRGQNVTFRCDPISEHNRLYWYRQTLGQGPEFLTYFQNEAQLEKSRLLSDRFSAERPKGSFSTLEIQRTEQGDSAMYLCASSFTPYEQYFGPGTRLTVT.

The chain combines TRBV7-9 with TRBJ1-4, with D maybe TRBD1 (5 bases). CDR3 length equals 14 residues. Trimming stripped 7 bases from V and 0 bases from J, with 9 bases between. Germline assignment: CDR1 SEHNR and CDR2 FQNEAQ (reference sequence). The DNA for the CDR3 is TGTGCCAGCAATTTAGGGGCAACTAATGAAAAACTGTTTTTT. Translating it yields CASNLGATNEKLFF.

This chain joins TRBV2 and TRBJ1-6; D is undetermined. Per the germline V gene, CDR1 is SNHLY and CDR2 is FYNNEI. Trimming removed 7 bases at V and 3 bases at J, with 13 bases between. The CDR3 is 15 residues long. The CDR3 here is CASNDLGNYNSPLHF. DNA of the CDR3: TGTGCCAGCAACGATCTCGGGAACTATAATTCACCCCTCCACTTT.

DNA of the CDR3: TGTGCCAGCGGGACGGCTACCTCCTACGAGCAGTACTTC. It specifies CASGTATSYEQYF. This chain links TRBV11-2 with TRBJ2-7, with D perhaps being TRBD1 or TRBD2 (5 bases each). This CDR3 comprises 13 residues. Trimming stripped 8 bases from V and 0 bases from J, with 11 bases between. Germline CDR1 reads SGHAT; CDR2 reads FQNNGV.

This clone showed up just a few times. Other DNA sequences in this specimen translate into the identical CDR3. This chain uses TRBV15 with TRBJ2-7; no firm D call. V was pared by 0 bases and J by 4 bases, with 10 bases between. This CDR3 spans 14 amino acids. CDR1 and CDR2 from the germline V gene are LNHNV and YYDKDF (reference sequence). CDR3 sequence reads: CATSRDRGPYEQYF. The CDR3, as DNA: TGTGCCACCAGCAGAGATCGAGGTCCATACGAGCAGTACTTC.

The chain uses TRBV29-1 and TRBJ2-5; 7 bases fit TRBD2. Unmatched junction bases numbered 6, after V lost 3 bases and J lost 5 bases. The CDR3 consists of 13 residues. Germline CDR1 and CDR2: SQVTM and ANQGSEA. The CDR3 spells CSVELGEGETQYF. CDR3 nucleotides: TGCAGCGTTGAGCTGGGGGAGGGCGAGACCCAGTACTTC. The full variable domain, its missing parts supplied by reference TRBV29-1 and TRBJ2-5, is SAVISQKPSRDICQRGTSLTIQCQVDSQVTMMFWYRQQPGQSLTLIATANQGSEATYESGFVIDKFPISRPNLTFSTLTVSNMSPEDSSIYLCSVELGEGETQYFGPGTRLLVL.

This rearrangement joins TRBV15 to TRBJ1-2; no clear D gene. The CDR3 is made up of 11 amino acids. Germline V lookup: CDR1 LNHNV, CDR2 YYDKDF (reference sequence). V was cut by 3 bases and J by 7 bases, with 6 bases left in between. In DNA, the CDR3 is TGTGCCACCAGCAGGGGCGGTGGCTACACCTTC. The encoded protein is CATSRGGGYTF.

In its sample, this clone was seen a few times. The chain recombines TRBV6-5 with TRBJ1-2; tentatively, D is TRBD1 (6 bases). The germline gives CDR1 MNHEY, CDR2 SVGAGI. Trimming cost V 4 bases and J 8 bases, with 20 bases left between them. The CDR3 loop spans 15 amino acids. The CDR3 DNA sequence: TGTGCCAGCAGTTCCATACACGGCAGGGGTGAAGGCTACACCTTC. Its protein is CASSSIHGRGEGYTF.